A single sample gave rise to the 13 T cell receptor beta chains below, sequenced in a study of cytomegalovirus exposure and HLA in healthy donors. PCR amplification relied on 60 Vbeta primers (plus 13 Jbeta primers). TCRdb's table, derived via immunoSEQ multiplex PCR, lists solely in-frame clones and lacks some. The sample holds hundreds of thousands of clones, around 83% seen once. Material: PBMCs. Every receptor here comes from a girl under 10 years old in good health and CMV-seronegative.

The rearrangement links TRBV6-4 to TRBJ1-2; 7 positions match TRBD1. Losses at the gene ends were 2 bases for V and 8 bases for J; bases not matched to a gene: 2. The germline V gene encodes CDR1 MRHNA and CDR2 SNTAGT. The CDR3 has 12 residues. The CDR3 region is CASSDRGRGYTF. CDR3 in DNA: TGTGCCAGCAGTGACAGGGGGCGCGGCTACACCTTC.

The chain uses TRBV7-9 and TRBJ2-2; no clear D. V gave up 4 bases and J gave up 4 bases, with 7 bases separating them. CDR1 is SEHNR and CDR2 is FQNEAQ in the germline V gene (reference sequence). The CDR3 length is 13 residues. CDR3 in amino acids: CASSSEITGELFF. For the CDR3, the DNA is TGTGCCAGCAGCTCCGAGATCACCGGGGAGCTGTTTTTT. The complete variable domain, with remaining parts taken from reference TRBV7-9 and TRBJ2-2, reads DTGVSQNPRHKITKRGQNVTFRCDPISEHNRLYWYRQTLGQGPEFLTYFQNEAQLEKSRLLSDRFSAERPKGSFSTLEIQRTEQGDSAMYLCASSSEITGELFFGEGSRLTVL.

The table lists this clone with a count of one. The chain uses TRBV9 and TRBJ2-5; D gene unclear. The V gene lost 0 bases and the J gene lost 2 bases, with 2 bases spanning the gap. Per the germline V gene, CDR1 is SGDLS and CDR2 is YYNGEE. This CDR3 comprises 12 residues. The CDR3: CASSVAQETQYF. For the CDR3, the DNA is TGTGCCAGCAGCGTAGCGCAAGAGACCCAGTACTTC.

The chain uses TRBV19 and TRBJ2-7; D gene unclear. The CDR3 runs 12 residues. The V and J ends lost 6 bases and 3 bases respectively, with 9 bases between them. CDR1 and CDR2 from the germline V gene are LNHDA and SQIVND (reference sequence). CDR3 sequence (DNA): TGTGCCAGTAGCCGAACAAGCTACGAGCAGTACTTC. Its translation: CASSRTSYEQYF. Together with reference TRBV19 and TRBJ2-7, the CDR3 gives the full variable domain: DGGITQSPKYLFRKEGQNVTLSCEQNLNHDAMYWYRQDPGQGLRLIYYSQIVNDFQKGDIAEGYSVSREKKESFPLTVTSAQKNPTAFYLCASSRTSYEQYFGPGTRLTVT.

The chain recombines TRBV6-1 with TRBJ2-7, with TRBD1 matching 7 bases. CDR1 is MNHNS and CDR2 is SASEGT in the germline V gene. V lost 6 bases to trimming and J lost 4 bases; unmatched junction nucleotides: 12. There are 15 residues in the CDR3. The CDR3 region is CASRNPGTAPYEQYF. The DNA for the CDR3 is TGTGCCAGCAGAAATCCCGGGACAGCTCCATACGAGCAGTACTTC.

The chain recombines TRBV2 with TRBJ1-2; 7 nucleotides align to TRBD1. CDR3 size: 13 residues. The V and J ends lost 8 bases and 8 bases, in that order; junction bases with no gene match: 11. The germline V gene has CDR1 SNHLY and CDR2 FYNNEI. CDR3 sequence reads: CASLLTGSKGYTF. DNA of the CDR3: TGTGCCAGCCTGCTGACAGGGAGTAAGGGCTACACCTTC.

V gene TRBV6-5 combines with J gene TRBJ1-2; tentatively, D is TRBD1 (5 bases). The germline V and J ends were trimmed by 2 bases and 8 bases, with 18 bases remaining between them. Germline V gene lookup returns CDR1 MNHEY and CDR2 SVGAGI. This CDR3 region has 15 residues. This CDR3 is CASSYDDAGQSGYTF. CDR3 bases: TGTGCCAGCAGTTACGATGATGCAGGGCAATCGGGCTACACCTTC.

The chain links TRBV14 to TRBJ2-6; a possible D gene is TRBD1 (6 bases). The CDR3 loop spans 14 amino acids. Germline-derived CDR1 and CDR2 are SGHDN and FVKESK. Deletions cut 4 bases from V and 2 bases from J, with 6 bases between. The CDR3 loop is CASSPGAGANVLTF. The CDR3 nucleotides are TGTGCCAGCAGCCCAGGGGCTGGGGCCAACGTCCTGACTTTC.

The V call is TRBV2, the J call TRBJ1-3; no firm D call. The CDR3 is 13 amino acids. Trimming stripped 5 bases from V and 1 base from J, with 6 bases between. The germline gives CDR1 SNHLY, CDR2 FYNNEI. DNA of the CDR3: TGTGCCAGCAGTAGACAATCTGGAAACACCATATATTTT. Residues: CASSRQSGNTIYF.

The chain recombines TRBV30 with TRBJ1-1, with D perhaps TRBD1 (6 bases). Trimming removed 5 bases from V and 4 bases from J, with 17 bases in between. The CDR3 consists of 14 residues. Germline CDR1 GTSNPN, CDR2 SVGIG (reference sequence). The CDR3 loop reads CAWVTGIRSTEAFF. DNA for the CDR3: TGTGCCTGGGTAACAGGGATTAGGAGCACTGAAGCTTTCTTT.

This clone was recorded once. The chain is built from TRBV7-2 and TRBJ1-2, with D possibly being TRBD1 (5 bases). V lost 5 bases and J 7 bases, leaving 14 bases between the germline ends. The CDR3 extends over 13 amino acids. Looked up from germline, CDR1 is SGHTA and CDR2 is FQGNSA. CDR3 loop: CASSPQGGGGYTF. In nucleotides, the CDR3 is TGTGCCAGCAGCCCTCAGGGCGGGGGTGGCTACACCTTC.

J is TRBJ1-1 and V is TRBV20-1; D perhaps matches TRBD1 (5 bases). CDR3 length: 11 residues. Germline CDR1 reads DFQATT; CDR2 reads SNEGSKA (reference sequence). V was shortened by 6 bases and J by 3 bases, with 8 bases between the two germline ends. CDR3 in amino acids: CSAPQDTEAFF. DNA of the CDR3: TGCAGTGCGCCACAGGACACTGAAGCTTTCTTT.

This clone was picked up a small number of times. The chain has TRBV4-1 and TRBJ1-2; TRBD1 might be the D (6 bases). Germline V gives CDR1 MGHRA, CDR2 YSYEKL. The CDR3 covers 16 residues. V lost 0 bases and J lost 8, with 19 bases in between. As DNA, the CDR3 is TGCGCCAGCAGCCAAGATTCGAACAGGGCAATCGGAGGCTACACCTTC. This gives the protein CASSQDSNRAIGGYTF.